The 18 T cell receptor beta chains presented below share a single source sample, sequenced in a study of T cells in tuberculosis. Sequencing used immunoSEQ multiplex PCR; TCRdb keeps in-frame clones, though not all of them. The profile shows 35,000 to 55,000 clones, about 96% of them singletons. Sequenced input: PBMCs. Every receptor here comes from a donor between 5 and 29 years old with latent tuberculosis or without tuberculosis infection.

This chain connects TRBV10-3 to TRBJ2-2, with D maybe TRBD2 (7 bases). Germline V lookup: CDR1 ENHRY, CDR2 SYGVKD. The CDR3 spans 14 residues. Trimming removed 9 bases from V and 2 bases from J, with 13 bases in between. The CDR3 loop reads CAIRRGLNTGELFF. In nucleotides, the CDR3 is TGTGCCATAAGGCGGGGGCTAAACACCGGGGAGCTGTTTTTT.

The rearrangement joins TRBV10-2 to TRBJ2-2; no firm D call. V was shortened by 3 bases and J by 1 base, with 9 bases between the two germline ends. The length of the CDR3 is 15 residues. CDR1 WSHSY and CDR2 SAAADI come from the germline V gene. The CDR3 coding sequence is TGCGCCAGCAGTGAATATTCCGGGAACACCGGGGAGCTGTTTTTT. It translates to CASSEYSGNTGELFF.

This chain connects TRBV11-2 to TRBJ1-2, with 9 bases fitting TRBD1. Germline V gene sequence: CDR1 SGHAT, CDR2 FQNNGV. Trimming took 4 bases from V and 3 from J; bases not matched to a gene: 6. CDR3 size: 15 residues. The CDR3 region has the DNA TGTGCCAGCAGCTGGGGACAGGGCCTCGACTATGGCTACACCTTC. Its translation is CASSWGQGLDYGYTF.

Only one count was recorded for this clone. This chain connects TRBV30 to TRBJ1-1; TRBD1 agrees at 8 bases. This CDR3 spans 14 amino acids. Looked up from germline, CDR1 is GTSNPN and CDR2 is SVGIG (reference sequence). V was pared by 1 base and J by 1 base, with 2 bases of the junction left unmatched. DNA of the CDR3: TGTGCCTGGAGTGGAGGGACAGGGAACACTGAAGCTTTCTTT. Its translation: CAWSGGTGNTEAFF.

The chain links TRBV27 to TRBJ1-3; D is perhaps TRBD1 (6 bases). The germline V gene encodes CDR1 MNHEY and CDR2 SMNVEV (reference sequence). The CDR3 contains 17 residues. Trimming removed 5 bases at V and 0 bases at J, with 17 bases between. The CDR3 DNA sequence: TGTGCCAGCAGTCCGCTGACAGGAAAATTCTCTGGAAACACCATATATTTT. Its translation is CASSPLTGKFSGNTIYF.

The chain has TRBV19 and TRBJ1-5; 9 nucleotides agree with TRBD1. The germline V gene encodes CDR1 LNHDA and CDR2 SQIVND (reference sequence). The CDR3 has 16 amino acids. V was pared by 4 bases and J by 6 bases, with 10 bases of the junction left unmatched. The CDR3 nucleotides are TGTGCCAGTAGTACACCTACCGGGACAGGGACTCAGCCCCAGCATTTT. Translated, it gives CASSTPTGTGTQPQHF.

The J gene is TRBJ1-5, the V gene TRBV6-6; D gene unclear. CDR3 length: 15 residues. Looked up from germline, CDR1 is MNHNY and CDR2 is SVGAGI (reference sequence). The ends were cut back, 6 bases at V and 0 bases at J, with 12 bases in the middle. The CDR3 region has the DNA TGTGCCAGCAGCCCCCGGGGATATAGCAATCAGCCCCAGCATTTT. Its protein product is CASSPRGYSNQPQHF.

The V call is TRBV11-2, the J call TRBJ2-3; 9 bases line up with TRBD2. V lost 2 bases and J lost 4; bases outside the gene matches: 16. The CDR3 totals 19 residues. From germline, CDR1 is SGHAT and CDR2 FQNNGV. In nucleotides, the CDR3 is TGTGCCAGCAGCTTATGGCTCTGGCGGGAGGGCCGGCTCGCAGATACGCAGTATTTT. It translates to CASSLWLWREGRLADTQYF. Based on the CDR3 plus reference TRBV11-2 and TRBJ2-3, the full variable domain is EAGVAQSPRYKIIEKRQSVAFWCNPISGHATLYWYQQILGQGPKLLIQFQNNGVVDDSQLPKDRFSAERLKGVDSTLKIQPAKLEDSAVYLCASSLWLWREGRLADTQYFGPGTRLTVL.

This clone was picked up one time. This chain's CDR3 is CASSYLRVQFF. The CDR3 nucleotides are TGTGCCAGCAGTTACCTGCGTGTGCAGTTCTTC. The V and J genes are TRBV6-5 and TRBJ2-1; D is uncertain. This CDR3 has 11 residues. With 2 bases removed from V and 12 bases from J, the gap between germline ends came to 8 bases. CDR1 and CDR2 from the germline V gene are MNHEY and SVGAGI.

V is TRBV6-4 and J is TRBJ1-1, with D hard to call. This CDR3 comprises 13 residues. V gave up 4 bases and J gave up 9 bases, with 15 bases separating them. The germline CDR1 and CDR2 sequences are MRHNA and SNTAGT. The CDR3 DNA reads as TGTGCCAGCAGTGCGGATAGAGGGAGCCAAGCTTTCTTT. It yields the protein CASSADRGSQAFF.

The gene calls are TRBV5-6 and TRBJ2-7; possible D gene TRBD1, 5 bases. The CDR3 totals 12 residues. Germline V gene sequence: CDR1 SGHDT, CDR2 YYEEEE. V gave up 4 bases and J gave up 3 bases, with 8 bases separating them. The chain's CDR3 is CASSADSYEQYF. The CDR3 nucleotides read TGTGCCAGCAGCGCTGACAGCTACGAGCAGTACTTC.

The rearrangement joins TRBV10-3 to TRBJ2-7; 9 bases fit TRBD1. Germline V gives CDR1 ENHRY, CDR2 SYGVKD. The CDR3 is 13 residues long. V shed 9 bases and J 4 bases; nucleotides not matched to a gene: 7. The CDR3 protein is CAIRPGQGYEQYF. As DNA, the CDR3 is TGTGCCATTCGACCGGGACAGGGATACGAGCAGTACTTC.

The rearrangement joins TRBV7-2 to TRBJ2-3; 13 bases agree with TRBD2. The V gene's germline CDR1 is SGHTA and CDR2 FQGNSA. The J segment lost 7 bases and the V segment lost 4 bases, leaving 14 bases of the junction unmatched. CDR3 size: 18 residues. CDR3 amino acids: CASSSSHTSGRAYNTQYF. DNA for the CDR3: TGTGCCAGCAGCTCCTCTCATACTAGCGGGAGGGCTTACAATACGCAGTATTTT.

The rearrangement joins TRBV7-9 to TRBJ1-5; 10 positions match TRBD1. The V gene end was trimmed by 5 bases and the J gene end by 4 bases; junction bases not matched to a gene: 8. CDR1 and CDR2 (germline): SEHNR, FQNEAQ (reference sequence). The length of the CDR3 is 16 residues. The chain's CDR3 is CASSTADRGLNQPQHF. CDR3 DNA: TGTGCCAGCAGCACAGCGGACAGGGGGTTAAATCAGCCCCAGCATTTT.

J is TRBJ2-5 and V is TRBV10-3, with no clear D. CDR1 and CDR2 from the germline V gene are ENHRY and SYGVKD. The ends were cut back, 11 bases at V and 0 bases at J, with 10 bases in the middle. This CDR3 is built from 12 residues. CDR3 region: CAVSQNQETQYF. The CDR3 coding sequence is TGTGCCGTATCCCAGAACCAAGAGACCCAGTACTTC.

This chain connects TRBV6-1 to TRBJ1-3, with 9 bases fitting TRBD1. The germline CDR1 and CDR2 sequences are MNHNS and SASEGT. CDR3 size: 15 residues. V gave up 9 bases and J gave up 1 base; unmatched junction bases: 7. CDR3 amino acids: CASQQGAFSGNTIYF. For the CDR3, the DNA is TGTGCCAGTCAACAGGGGGCTTTTTCTGGAAACACCATATATTTT.

For this clone: The junction departs from the called germline gene at one end, perhaps through a read error. J is TRBJ1-2 and V is TRBV27; TRBD1 is a possible D gene (5 bases). Germline-derived CDR1 and CDR2 are MNHEY and SMNVEV (reference sequence). The CDR3 totals 16 residues. CDR3 nucleotides: TGTGCCAGCAGTGCCTCCACTGGACAAAGAAACTTTGGCTACACCTTC. Residues: CASSASTGQRNFGYTF.

The gene calls are TRBV5-1 and TRBJ2-3; 16 nucleotides match TRBD2. CDR3 length: 21 amino acids. Germline V gene sequence: CDR1 SGHRS, CDR2 YFSETQ. Unmatched junction bases numbered 15, after V lost 5 bases and J lost 0 bases. The CDR3 sequence is CASSFVPGLAGGPDSTDTQYF. CDR3 DNA: TGCGCCAGCAGTTTTGTTCCGGGACTAGCGGGGGGGCCCGATAGCACAGATACGCAGTATTTT.